This T cell receptor beta chain was retrieved from a study of neurological immune-mediated disorders. In TCRdb, the 5' RACE reads were re-called with MiXCR into one record per CDR3 protein. The sample has tens of thousands of distinct CDR3 sequences; approximately 3.8% are singletons. This clonotype was seen only a few times. What it binds is not known. Unsorted libraries were prepared from 2 million PBMCs that had been stored at -80 C. The V gene's germline CDR1 is LNHDA and CDR2 SQIVND (reference sequence). V was trimmed by 7 bases and J by 1 base, leaving 7 bases between them. The CDR3 covers 12 residues. Study outcomes and limitations: Across subjects, no CDR3 amino acid sequence appeared in expanded clones of more than one subject, a finding that suggested private repertoires in all groups.

This receptor was identified in a man aged 25-45 years with multiple sclerosis. The sequencing sample was made of PBMCs. The genes are TRBV19 and TRBJ1-1; D remains unclear. The CDR3 spells CASNPGNTEAFF. CDR3 in DNA: TGTGCCAGTAACCCCGGGAACACTGAAGCTTTCTTT. The complete variable domain, with remaining parts taken from reference TRBV19 and TRBJ1-1, reads DGGITQSPKYLFRKEGQNVTLSCEQNLNHDAMYWYRQDPGQGLRLIYYSQIVNDFQKGDIAEGYSVSREKKESFPLTVTSAQKNPTAFYLCASNPGNTEAFFGQGTRLTVV.